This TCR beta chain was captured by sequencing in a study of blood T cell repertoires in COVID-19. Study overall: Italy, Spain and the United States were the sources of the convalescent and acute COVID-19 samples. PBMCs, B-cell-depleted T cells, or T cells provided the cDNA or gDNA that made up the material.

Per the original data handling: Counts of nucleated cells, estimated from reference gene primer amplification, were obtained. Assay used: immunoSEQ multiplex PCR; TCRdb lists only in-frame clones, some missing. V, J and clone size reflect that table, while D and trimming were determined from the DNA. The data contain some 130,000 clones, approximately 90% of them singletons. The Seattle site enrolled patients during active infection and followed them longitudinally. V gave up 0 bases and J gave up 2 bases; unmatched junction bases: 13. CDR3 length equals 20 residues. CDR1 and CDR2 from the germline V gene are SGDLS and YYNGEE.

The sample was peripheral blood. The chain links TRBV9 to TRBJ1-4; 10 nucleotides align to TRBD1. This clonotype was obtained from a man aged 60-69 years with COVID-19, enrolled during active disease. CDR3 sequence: CASSVAQDRGFTCTNEKLFF. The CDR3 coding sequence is TGTGCCAGCAGCGTAGCCCAGGACAGGGGGTTCACGTGTACTAATGAAAAACTGTTTTTT. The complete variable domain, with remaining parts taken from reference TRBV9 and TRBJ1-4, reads DSGVTQTPKHLITATGQRVTLRCSPRSGDLSVYWYQQSLDQGLQFLIQYYNGEERAKGNILERFSAQQFPDLHSELNLSSLELGDSALYFCASSVAQDRGFTCTNEKLFFGSGTQLSVL.